Included here is one TCR beta chain sequence, with context. No antigen is known for it. The reads were generated on a NextSeq 550. The Human TCR Profiling Kit (MiLaboratory) was used to make UMI-labeled 5' RACE TRB cDNA libraries. The full amount of extracted RNA was used for cDNA synthesis, and the full amount of resulting cDNA was used for PCR amplification. Libraries were prepared in parallel using an identical number of PCR cycles. The authors' analysis ran thus. With a minimum of two reads required per UMI, MIGEC and MiXCR pulled out about 52,000 +/- 9,100 unique UMI-labeled TRB cDNA molecules from each library. An average of approximately 40,000 +/- 10,000 functional in-frame TRB CDR3 nucleotide clonotypes without stop codons was found per library. After each sample was downsampled to 5000 UMI-labeled TRB molecules, VDJtools was used to calculate diversity metrics such as normalized Shannon-Wiener and Chao1. For the central five CDR3 residues, VDJtools calculated physicochemical properties weighted by clonotype size, namely interaction energy, strength, volume and Kidera factor 4. The reads underwent TCRdb reprocessing, giving one record for each CDR3 protein sequence and no DNA. The V and J calls shown here were made by TCRdb, not taken from the authors' results. The sample's table covers thousands of distinct CDR3 sequences. The top ten clonotypes cover roughly 2% of the sample.

The record originates from a study of CXCR3-negative and CXCR3-positive naive CD8 T cells (dated by TCRdb to between 2018 and 2020). A note on the overall study: Around 140 million TRB reads were obtained in total, roughly 1.5 +/- 0.3 million reads per library. Diversity and physicochemical repertoire analyses covered roughly eleven donors pooled from two independent experiments. The TRBV-TRBJ cluster analysis covered naive subsets from 5 donors and memory cells from 3 donors.

The investigation overall reported the following: Repertoire diversity was comparably high in both naive subsets but much lower in memory CD8+ T cells. TRBV-TRBJ usage was similar between naive CXCR3-negative and CXCR3-positive cells from the same donor, while memory cells showed distinct patterns. Compared with CXCR3-negative naive cells, CXCR3-positive naive cells had TRB CDR3s with higher hydrophobicity (lower Kidera factor 4), lower energy, and higher strength and volume indices. Because surface CD5, which is linked to self-reactivity in mice, was comparable between the naive subsets, TCR interaction strength was also inferred from the physicochemical properties of TRB CDR3s. CXCR3 expression partially decreased after cryopreservation, so most assays used freshly isolated PBMCs.

For every CD8+ T cell subset, fewer than 350,000 cells were flow-sorted straight into RLT lysis buffer, and each subset was sorted in triplicate. Naive CD8+ T cells were defined stringently as CD45RO-CCR7+CD27+CD95- to exclude memory contaminants. Standard density gradient centrifugation was used to isolate peripheral blood mononuclear cells from buffy coats. A FACSAria III was used to flow-sort naive CXCR3-negative and CXCR3-positive CD8+ T cells. Total RNA was extracted from sorted cells with an RNeasy Mini Kit. The CDR3 spans 18 residues, from the cysteine through the phenylalanine. DNA was not recorded. CDR1 and CDR2 are read off the germline V gene as SNHLY and FYNNEI.

The sequencing input was naive CXCR3+ CD8+ T cells from blood. The cell subset or site label here, explained by the study, means: CD45RO-CCR7+CD27+CD95- naive CD8+ T cells expressing CXCR3 (TNR3+). This TCR was recovered from a human donor in good health. Some clones in this sample may be carry-over from other donors' samples. The chain employs TRBV2 and TRBJ2-2; TCRdb's D gene call, TRBD1, goes unchecked for lack of DNA. The CDR3 protein sequence reads: CASSHPLDRGPGTGELFF.